This T cell receptor beta chain was profiled in a study of cytomegalovirus exposure and HLA in healthy donors. PCR amplification relied on 60 Vbeta primers (plus 13 Jbeta primers). Method: immunoSEQ multiplex PCR; TCRdb's copy keeps in-frame clones and lacks some. The profile shows 100,000 to 150,000 clones, more than 75% of them singletons. This clone showed up just a few times. J gave up 7 bases and V 3 bases, and 5 bases lay outside the gene matches. The CDR3 runs to 13 residues. CDR1 SGHRS and CDR2 YFSETQ come from the germline V gene. The chain links TRBV5-1 to TRBJ1-1; 8 nucleotides align to TRBD1. The sequence came from a woman aged 55-69 years in good health and CMV-seropositive. Input material: PBMCs. CDR3 amino acids: CASSYQGASEAFF. DNA for the CDR3: TGCGCCAGCAGCTACCAGGGGGCGAGTGAAGCTTTCTTT.